The entry that follows covers one T cell receptor (beta chain) sequence. Sequenced by immunoSEQ multiplex PCR; TCRdb stores in-frame clones only, minus some. The sample carries about 2.4 million clones, approximately 93% recorded once. This specimen belongs to a study of shared clonotypes between healthy human individuals. The CDR3 length is 16 residues. V shed 0 bases and J 2 bases; nucleotides not matched to a gene: 4. Germline V CDR1 and CDR2: LNHNV, YYDKDF (reference sequence). Sequencing was done on a sample of naive CD4+ T cells from PBMCs. The subset: CD45RA+ positively selected. The receptor was derived from a man in his late teens or twenties in good health. Some clones in this sample may be carry-over from other donors' samples. V gene TRBV15 combines with J gene TRBJ2-3, with 8 positions matching TRBD2. CDR3 nucleotide sequence: TGTGCCACCAGCAGAGACCCTAGCGGGTTCACAGATACGCAGTATTTT. Encoded protein: CATSRDPSGFTDTQYF. Based on the CDR3 plus reference TRBV15 and TRBJ2-3, the full variable domain is DAMVIQNPRYQVTQFGKPVTLSCSQTLNHNVMYWYQQKSSQAPKLLFHYYDKDFNNEADTPDNFQSRRPNTSFCFLDIRSPGLGDTAMYLCATSRDPSGFTDTQYFGPGTRLTVL.